The rows below give T cell receptor beta chains drawn from one sample of a study of low-dose radiotherapy and immunotherapy resistance in tumors. TCRdb recomputed calls from the reads with MiXCR, one row per CDR3 protein. This sample has under 60,000 distinct CDR3 sequences, with approximately 35% found just once. The source material was PBMCs, sampled after low-dose radiotherapy plus immunotherapy. The source is a male donor with rectosigmoid adenocarcinoma. Each CDR3 is given with its conserved first and last residue. The D gene is left open where the match is weak. The size of a clone is reported for some rows only, either as once, few or many, or as a class for expanded clones.

CDR3 DNA | CDR3 protein | J gene | V gene | clone size | D gene
TGTGCCAGCACCCCTACAGTTATGAACACTGAAGCTTTCTTT | CASTPTVMNTEAFF | TRBJ1-1 | TRBV7-2 | many | NA
TGTGCCAGCTCACCACCGGGCAGCCAAGAGACCCAGTACTTC | CASSPPGSQETQYF | TRBJ2-5 | TRBV18 | NA | NA
TGTGCCAGCAGTACTCCAGGGGGTACTAACTATGGCTACACCTTC | CASSTPGGTNYGYTF | TRBJ1-2 | TRBV6-5 | NA | TRBD1
TGTGCCAGCAGCTTTACCGGAGGAATCACAGATACGCAGTATTTT | CASSFTGGITDTQYF | TRBJ2-3 | TRBV11-2 | many | NA
TGTGCCAGCAGTTACCCTCTCTCTGGGGCCAACGTCCTGACTTTC | CASSYPLSGANVLTF | TRBJ2-6 | TRBV6-2/TRBV6-3 | many | NA
TGCGCCAGCAGCGTCGACAGGGGGCTGAACACCTTC | CASSVDRGLNTF | TRBJ1-2 | TRBV5-1 | many | TRBD1
TGTGCCATCAGTGATATTGGGACAGGGCGTAACTATGGCTACACCTTC | CAISDIGTGRNYGYTF | TRBJ1-2 | TRBV10-3 | NA | TRBD1
TGCAGTGCTAGAGGAGGTAGCGGGAGGGCTAGCACAGATACGCAGTATTTT | CSARGGSGRASTDTQYF | TRBJ2-3 | TRBV20-1 | many | TRBD2
TGTGCCAGCAGTTACCTAGCGGCGAACACCGGGGAGCTGTTTTTT | CASSYLAANTGELFF | TRBJ2-2 | TRBV6-2/TRBV6-3 | many | TRBD2
TGTGCCAGCAGTGAAGTAGCGGGCGGCTACGAGCAGTACTTC | CASSEVAGGYEQYF | TRBJ2-7 | TRBV6-2/TRBV6-3 | NA | TRBD2
TGTGCCAGCAGCCCAAGGCGACTAGCGAAGAACAATGAGCAGTTCTTC | CASSPRRLAKNNEQFF | TRBJ2-1 | TRBV7-8 | NA | TRBD2
TGTGCCAGCAGTTTAGGCAGGGTTGGGGGCTACAATGAGCAGTTCTTC | CASSLGRVGGYNEQFF | TRBJ2-1 | TRBV28 | NA | NA
TGTGCCACCCCAGCGCCACCGGAGACCCAGTACTTC | CATPAPPETQYF | TRBJ2-5 | TRBV24-1 | NA | NA
TGTGCCAGCAGCGAAGACAGGGGGCATAATGAGCAGTTCTTC | CASSEDRGHNEQFF | TRBJ2-1 | TRBV9 | NA | TRBD1
TGTGCCAGCAGCTTCCGCGACAGAATTAATTCACCCCTCCACTTT | CASSFRDRINSPLHF | TRBJ1-6 | TRBV5-4 | many | NA
TGTGCCAGCAGACTGACTAGCGGGGGACAAGAGACCCAGTACTTC | CASRLTSGGQETQYF | TRBJ2-5 | TRBV6-6 | many | TRBD2
TGTGCCAGCAGTTTCTTGGACGGTGGAACCCAGTACTTC | CASSFLDGGTQYF | TRBJ2-5 | TRBV28 | few | NA
TGCAGCGTAGACCCCACGTGGAGCGGGGGGGGGGCTACGCAGTATTTT | CSVDPTWSGGGATQYF | TRBJ2-3 | TRBV29-1 | many | TRBD2
TGTGCCACCCTTCACGGGGGAGGAAGCTATGGCTACACCTTC | CATLHGGGSYGYTF | TRBJ1-2 | TRBV19 | many | NA
TGTGCCAGCTCACCCCAACAGGGGAGGGGAACTGAAGCTTTCTTT | CASSPQQGRGTEAFF | TRBJ1-1 | TRBV18 | many | TRBD1
TGTGCCAGCAGCCAAGTCCAGAGCGGCTACGAGCAGTACTTC | CASSQVQSGYEQYF | TRBJ2-7 | TRBV12-3/TRBV12-4 | many | NA
TGTGCCAGTAGCCAGGGGGAGAACACTGAAGCTTTCTTT | CASSQGENTEAFF | TRBJ1-1 | TRBV19 | many | TRBD1
TGTGCCAGCAGCTTGGCTGCTCTAGCGGGGGGAGAGACCCAGTACTTC | CASSLAALAGGETQYF | TRBJ2-5 | TRBV5-6 | once | TRBD2
TGTGCCAGCAGCTTAGTGGCTAGCGGGGGGAAGGATGAGCAGTTCTTC | CASSLVASGGKDEQFF | TRBJ2-1 | TRBV7-2 | NA | TRBD2
TGTGCCAGCAGTTTGGGGCAGACCACTGAAGCTTTCTTT | CASSLGQTTEAFF | TRBJ1-1 | TRBV12-3/TRBV12-4 | NA | NA
TGTGCCAGCAGGACCCAGGGGGACTATGGCTACACCTTC | CASRTQGDYGYTF | TRBJ1-2 | TRBV28 | many | TRBD1
TGTGCCAGTAGTAGCAACAGGGGAAGAGGCTACGAGCAGTACTTC | CASSSNRGRGYEQYF | TRBJ2-7 | TRBV19 | many | TRBD1
TGTGCCAGCAGCTTAGCCCCTCGCAATGAGCAGTTCTTC | CASSLAPRNEQFF | TRBJ2-1 | TRBV7-9 | NA | NA
TGTGCCAGCAGCCAGGGACTAGCGGCTAGCACAGATACGCAGTATTTT | CASSQGLAASTDTQYF | TRBJ2-3 | TRBV14 | NA | TRBD2
TGCAGTGGGCCTCTGGGGGGCGCGATGAACACTGAAGCTTTCTTT | CSGPLGGAMNTEAFF | TRBJ1-1 | TRBV20-1 | NA | NA
TGTGCCAGCAGCGTAGGTGGCGGGAGGGGCGACGAGCAGTACTTC | CASSVGGGRGDEQYF | TRBJ2-7 | TRBV9 | many | TRBD2
TGCGCCAGCAGCACGGTGGGACAAGACAATGAGCAGTTCTTC | CASSTVGQDNEQFF | TRBJ2-1 | TRBV5-1 | NA | NA
TGTGCCAGCAGCTTAGTAGCGAGGGGGGGTTACGAGCAGTACTTC | CASSLVARGGYEQYF | TRBJ2-7 | TRBV7-2 | many | NA
TGTGCCAGCAGTTTACGCATTAACACTGAAGCTTTCTTT | CASSLRINTEAFF | TRBJ1-1 | TRBV12-3/TRBV12-4 | many | NA
TGCGCCAGCAGCTTAGAGTCCGTGAACTATGGCTACACCTTC | CASSLESVNYGYTF | TRBJ1-2 | TRBV5-1 | few | NA
TGTGCCAGCAGTTCAATACTAGCGGGAGTTGAGTACAATGAGCAGTTCTTC | CASSSILAGVEYNEQFF | TRBJ2-1 | TRBV28 | NA | TRBD2
TGTGCCAGCAGCTTAGCCGGGATAAGCACAGATACGCAGTATTTT | CASSLAGISTDTQYF | TRBJ2-3 | TRBV7-2 | many | NA
TGTGCCAGCCGGGGAGGCGCAGGGTCGAACACCGGGGAGCTGTTTTTT | CASRGGAGSNTGELFF | TRBJ2-2 | TRBV2 | NA | NA
TGTGCCAGCAGTGACCCGAATGAAAAACTGTTTTTT | CASSDPNEKLFF | TRBJ1-4 | TRBV6-2/TRBV6-3 | few | NA
TGCAGCGTCGGAGGCCCGAGGGACATTCAGTACTTC | CSVGGPRDIQYF | TRBJ2-4 | TRBV29-1 | many | NA
TGTGCCAGCAGTTTTGGGACGCAGCCCCAGCATTTT | CASSFGTQPQHF | TRBJ1-5 | TRBV6-2/TRBV6-3 | many | NA
TGCAGTGCTAGAGCGGCTGAGACAGACATCGGGGAGCTGTTTTTT | CSARAAETDIGELFF | TRBJ2-2 | TRBV20-1 | medium-sized | NA
TGCGCCAGCAGCTTGGCGGGAGAGGGAAATACGCAGTATTTT | CASSLAGEGNTQYF | TRBJ2-3 | TRBV5-1 | many | NA
TGTGCCAGCAGACTTACAGGGGGCGCCTCCTACAATGAGCAGTTCTTC | CASRLTGGASYNEQFF | TRBJ2-1 | TRBV12-3/TRBV12-4 | many | TRBD1
TGTGCCAGCACCCTCGGTGGGCTATGGGGCTACACCTTC | CASTLGGLWGYTF | TRBJ1-2 | TRBV12-3/TRBV12-4 | NA | NA
TGTGCCATCAGCTATACAGGGACAGATACGCAGTATTTT | CAISYTGTDTQYF | TRBJ2-3 | TRBV10-3 | NA | NA
TGTGCCAGCAGCTTAGAACAAGGGGACAGGTTCGTTATGGAGCAGTACTTC | CASSLEQGDRFVMEQYF | TRBJ2-7 | TRBV11-2 | many | TRBD1
TGCAGCGTTCTGCCGCAGTCCGATGGCTACACCTTC | CSVLPQSDGYTF | TRBJ1-2 | TRBV29-1 | NA | NA
TGTGCCAGCAGCTTCGGAGTCGGTGCCGGGGAGCTGTTTTTT | CASSFGVGAGELFF | TRBJ2-2 | TRBV5-6 | NA | NA
TGTGCCAGCTCACCACCCCAGGTCCATGCAACTAATGAAAAACTGTTTTTT | CASSPPQVHATNEKLFF | TRBJ1-4 | TRBV18 | many | NA
TGCGCCAGCAGCCAAGCGCAGGGAGGGTACGAGCAGTACTTC | CASSQAQGGYEQYF | TRBJ2-7 | TRBV4-1 | NA | TRBD2
TGTGCCAGCAGTTTGTCAGGGCCCGAGCAGTACTTC | CASSLSGPEQYF | TRBJ2-7 | TRBV28 | medium-sized | NA